This is a list of T cell receptor beta chains from one sample in a study of low-dose radiotherapy and immunotherapy resistance in tumors. One entry per CDR3 protein, called by TCRdb with MiXCR from the reads. Of around 69,000 distinct CDR3 sequences in the sample, around 32% were seen once. The source material was PBMCs, sampled before treatment. Receptors originate from a female donor with ovarian cancer. Each CDR3 is given with its conserved first and last residue.

len | j_gene | v_gene | CDR3aa
14 | TRBJ2-7 | TRBV29-1 | CSALFTSGLTQQYF
15 | TRBJ2-5 | TRBV2 | CASPEDRGQRETQYF
16 | TRBJ1-1 | TRBV4-2 | CASSHFGQGVGTEAFF
15 | TRBJ1-6 | TRBV14 | CASSNGGTYNSPLHF
15 | TRBJ1-6 | TRBV28 | CASSGDPLGKSPLHF
15 | TRBJ2-7 | TRBV21-1 | CASSKPNGQNHEQYF
18 | TRBJ2-1 | TRBV9 | CASSVDPSAGSSYNEQFF
12 | TRBJ2-3 | TRBV2 | CASTGDGDTQYF
15 | TRBJ1-5 | TRBV7-2 | CASSASGLGDQPQHF
15 | TRBJ2-1 | TRBV11-2 | CASSLVAQSTFEQFF
19 | TRBJ2-7 | TRBV13 | CDSSFYICSALAGTYEQYF
14 | TRBJ2-7 | TRBV11-2 | CASSLVEGAGEQYF
19 | TRBJ2-7 | TRBV7-3 | CASSLSVGATRSLDYEQYF
16 | TRBJ1-4 | TRBV15 | CATTGTGWLDSEKLFF
13 | TRBJ1-2 | TRBV29-1 | CSVDGTAWGGYTF
11 | TRBJ1-1 | TRBV5-3 | CASSLGTEAFF
16 | TRBJ1-2 | TRBV9 | CASSAARTGPTYGYTF
15 | TRBJ1-5 | TRBV10-3 | CAISAGTGGEAAQHF
14 | TRBJ1-2 | TRBV6-5 | CASSKTGERYGYTF
13 | TRBJ2-1 | TRBV6-2/TRBV6-3 | CASRGTGANEQFF
11 | TRBJ2-1 | TRBV7-2 | CASSSTTEQFF
14 | TRBJ2-1 | TRBV2 | CASSQLLPGFEQFF
18 | TRBJ2-7 | TRBV4-1 | CASSHEPSTGTRSYEQYF
17 | TRBJ2-3 | TRBV28 | CASSSTGLAGSTDTQYF
17 | TRBJ2-5 | TRBV13 | CASSFSLAGDILGTQYF
14 | TRBJ2-3 | TRBV28 | CASSSPRDKDTQYF
14 | TRBJ2-1 | TRBV24-1 | CATGDPRPYSEQFF
17 | TRBJ2-6 | TRBV11-3 | CASSLVDTYSGANVLTF
13 | TRBJ2-7 | TRBV9 | CASSVATSSEQYF
16 | TRBJ2-7 | TRBV5-1 | CASSLGPGTVTYEQYF
16 | TRBJ2-6 | TRBV6-2/TRBV6-3 | CASSSAGLSGANVLTF
17 | TRBJ2-2 | TRBV28 | CASSPGTAVQNTGELFF
12 | TRBJ1-2 | TRBV29-1 | CSVDQGNYGYTF
12 | TRBJ2-7 | TRBV6-6 | CASSGQGAGQYF
10 | TRBJ1-2 | TRBV7-9 | CDPRGTAYTF
14 | TRBJ2-3 | TRBV20-1 | CSATGSTGTDTQYF
16 | TRBJ2-7 | TRBV7-2 | CASSYKGTSGIDEQYF
14 | TRBJ2-7 | TRBV12-3/TRBV12-4 | CASSLSSGGYEQYF
14 | TRBJ1-6 | TRBV14 | CASSQLDSTSPLHF
17 | TRBJ2-1 | TRBV6-5 | CASSYLGGTGVYNEQSF
12 | TRBJ1-1 | TRBV30 | CAWKRRDTEAFF
15 | TRBJ1-2 | TRBV6-8 | CASSTGTGANYGYTF
15 | TRBJ1-1 | TRBV6-2/TRBV6-3 | CASSLRSPRGTEAFF
13 | TRBJ2-3 | TRBV11-1 | CASSLAGPDTQYF
16 | TRBJ2-1 | TRBV7-2 | CASSLFSSGRANEQFF